This T cell receptor beta chain was found in a study of beta chain features in type 1 diabetes. This clone was counted only a few times. Its antigen is not identified. The germline V gene has CDR1 ENHRY and CDR2 SYGVKD. This CDR3 contains 12 residues. V shed 11 bases, J shed 3 bases, and the junction held 6 bases outside the gene matches. As every portion of the isolated RNA was reverse transcribed, the sequencing read expressed TCRB transcripts. Naive, central memory and regulatory T cell samples yielded around 3.4 million reads on average. The assay was immunoSEQ multiplex PCR, and TCRdb's table has in-frame clones only and misses some. Of over 150,000 clones listed, 6% to 9% were seen once; the top ten hold 0.5%. Notes on the study in general: The study left unresolved whether HLA type influences TCRB rearrangement. More deletions and fewer insertions at VDJ junctions were found in patients with type 1 diabetes. Moderately but significantly shorter TCRB CDR3s were found in Type 1 diabetes patients in all four CD4+ subsets.

CD4+ naive, central memory, regulatory and stem cell-like memory subsets were isolated by sorting on CD45RO/CCR7/CD25/CD127/CD95/CD27. This TCR came from a man between 18 and 29 years old with type 1 diabetes. This chain links TRBV10-3 with TRBJ1-2, with 7 bases fitting TRBD1. Sample: central memory CD4+ T cells from blood. CDR3 region: CASRDRDYGYTF. DNA of the CDR3: TGTGCCTCCAGAGACAGGGACTATGGCTACACCTTC.